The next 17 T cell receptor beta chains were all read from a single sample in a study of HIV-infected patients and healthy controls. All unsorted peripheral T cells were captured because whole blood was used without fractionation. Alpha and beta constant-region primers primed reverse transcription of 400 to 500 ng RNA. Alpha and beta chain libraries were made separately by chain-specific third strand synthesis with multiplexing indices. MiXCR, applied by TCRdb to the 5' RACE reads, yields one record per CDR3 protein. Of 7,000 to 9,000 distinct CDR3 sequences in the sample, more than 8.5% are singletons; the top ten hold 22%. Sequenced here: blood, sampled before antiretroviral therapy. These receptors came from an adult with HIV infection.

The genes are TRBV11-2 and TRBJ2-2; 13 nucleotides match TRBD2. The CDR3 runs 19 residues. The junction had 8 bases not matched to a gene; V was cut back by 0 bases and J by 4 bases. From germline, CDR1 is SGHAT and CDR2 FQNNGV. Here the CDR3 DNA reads TGTGCCAGCAGCTTAGATCCACGACTAGCGGGGGGAGGCACCGGGGAGCTGTTTTTT. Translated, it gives CASSLDPRLAGGGTGELFF.

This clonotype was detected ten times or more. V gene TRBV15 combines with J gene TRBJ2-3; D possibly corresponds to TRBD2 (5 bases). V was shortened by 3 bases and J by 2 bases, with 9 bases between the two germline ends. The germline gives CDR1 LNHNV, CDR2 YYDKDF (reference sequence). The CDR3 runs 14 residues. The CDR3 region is CATSRERSTDTQYF. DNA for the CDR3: TGTGCCACCAGCAGGGAGCGGTCCACAGATACGCAGTATTTT.

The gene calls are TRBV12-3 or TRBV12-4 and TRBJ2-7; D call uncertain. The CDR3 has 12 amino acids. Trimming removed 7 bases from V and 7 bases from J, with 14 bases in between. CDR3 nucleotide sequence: TGTGCCAGCACCCAGTTATTGCAAGAGCAGTACTTC. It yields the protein CASTQLLQEQYF.

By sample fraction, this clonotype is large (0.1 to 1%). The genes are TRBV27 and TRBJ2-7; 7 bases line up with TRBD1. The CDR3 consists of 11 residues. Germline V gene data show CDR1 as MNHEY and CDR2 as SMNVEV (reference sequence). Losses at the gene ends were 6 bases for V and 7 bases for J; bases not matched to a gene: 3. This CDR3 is CASSAGGEQYF. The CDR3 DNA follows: TGTGCCAGCAGCGCAGGGGGAGAGCAGTACTTC.

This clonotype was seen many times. CDR3 coding DNA: TGTGCCAGCAGGCGACCGGGTCGAAATCAGCCCCAGCATTTT. As protein: CASRRPGRNQPQHF. This rearrangement joins TRBV6-5 to TRBJ1-5; D unresolved. CDR3 size: 14 residues. V lost 6 bases and J lost 4, with 13 bases in between. Germline loops: CDR1 MNHEY, CDR2 SVGAGI.

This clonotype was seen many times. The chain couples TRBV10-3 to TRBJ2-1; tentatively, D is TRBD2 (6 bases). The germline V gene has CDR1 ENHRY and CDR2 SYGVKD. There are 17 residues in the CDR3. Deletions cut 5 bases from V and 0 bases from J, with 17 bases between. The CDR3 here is CAISSRERRGSYNEQFF. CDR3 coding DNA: TGTGCCATCAGTAGCCGGGAGCGCCGGGGCTCCTACAATGAGCAGTTCTTC.

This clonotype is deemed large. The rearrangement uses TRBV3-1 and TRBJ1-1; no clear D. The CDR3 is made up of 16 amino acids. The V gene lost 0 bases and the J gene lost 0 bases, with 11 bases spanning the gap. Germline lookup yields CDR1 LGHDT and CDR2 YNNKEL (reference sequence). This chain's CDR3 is CASSQDFGGLNTEAFF. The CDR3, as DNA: TGTGCCAGCAGCCAAGATTTCGGAGGGTTGAACACTGAAGCTTTCTTT. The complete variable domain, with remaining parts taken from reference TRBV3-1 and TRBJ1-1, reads DTAVSQTPKYLVTQMGNDKSIKCEQNLGHDTMYWYKQDSKKFLKIMFSYNNKELIINETVPNRFSPKSPDKAHLNLHINSLELGDSAVYFCASSQDFGGLNTEAFFGQGTRLTVV.

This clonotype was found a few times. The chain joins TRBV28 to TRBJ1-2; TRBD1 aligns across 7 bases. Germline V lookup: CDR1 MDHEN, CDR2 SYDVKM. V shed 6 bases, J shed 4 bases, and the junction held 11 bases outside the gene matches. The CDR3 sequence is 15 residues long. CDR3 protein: CASSSPTGTVYGYTF. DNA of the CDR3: TGTGCCAGCAGCTCCCCAACCGGGACAGTCTATGGCTACACCTTC.

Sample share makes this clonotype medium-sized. CDR3 sequence reads: CASSLGRGNTEAFF. CDR3 DNA sequence: TGCGCCAGCAGCCTCGGCAGGGGGAACACTGAAGCTTTCTTT. The chain carries TRBV4-1 and TRBJ1-1, with D tentatively TRBD1 (6 bases). Germline V CDR1 and CDR2: MGHRA, YSYEKL. This CDR3 has 14 amino acids. V was clipped by 4 bases and J by 1 base, with 10 bases between them.

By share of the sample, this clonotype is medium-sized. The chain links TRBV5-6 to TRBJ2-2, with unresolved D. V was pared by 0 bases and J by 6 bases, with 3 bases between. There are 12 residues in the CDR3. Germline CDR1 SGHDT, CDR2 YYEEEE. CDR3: CASSLDSGELFF. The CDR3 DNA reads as TGTGCCAGCAGCTTGGATTCCGGGGAGCTGTTTTTT.

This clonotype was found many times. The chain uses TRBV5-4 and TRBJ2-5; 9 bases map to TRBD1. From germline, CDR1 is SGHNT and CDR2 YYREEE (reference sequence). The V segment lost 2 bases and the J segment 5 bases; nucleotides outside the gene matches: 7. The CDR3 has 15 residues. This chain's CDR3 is CASSLLTGGRETQYF. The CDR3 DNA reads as TGTGCCAGCAGCTTACTCACAGGGGGCCGGGAGACCCAGTACTTC.

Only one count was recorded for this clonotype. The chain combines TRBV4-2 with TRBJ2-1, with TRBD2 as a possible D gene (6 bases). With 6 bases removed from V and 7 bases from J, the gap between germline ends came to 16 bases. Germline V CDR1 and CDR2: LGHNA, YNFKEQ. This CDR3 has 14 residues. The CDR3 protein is CASRQKAGRNEQFF. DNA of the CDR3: TGTGCCAGCAGGCAAAAAGCAGGGAGGAATGAGCAGTTCTTC.

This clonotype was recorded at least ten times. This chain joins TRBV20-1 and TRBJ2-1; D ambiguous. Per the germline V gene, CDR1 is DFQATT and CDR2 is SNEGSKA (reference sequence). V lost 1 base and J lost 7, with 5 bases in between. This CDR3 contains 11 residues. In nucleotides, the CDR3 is TGCAGTGCTAGAGCTACGAATGAGCAGTTCTTC. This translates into CSARATNEQFF.

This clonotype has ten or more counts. In DNA, the CDR3 is TGTGCCAGCAGCTGGGGGATTGGGCAGATCCAAGAGACCCAGTACTTC. Protein sequence: CASSWGIGQIQETQYF. The rearrangement joins TRBV5-6 to TRBJ2-5, with D perhaps assigned TRBD1 or TRBD2 (5 bases each). This CDR3 spans 16 amino acids. The V end lost 3 bases, the J end lost 1 base, and 16 bases lay between the germline ends. CDR1 is SGHDT and CDR2 is YYEEEE in the germline V gene.

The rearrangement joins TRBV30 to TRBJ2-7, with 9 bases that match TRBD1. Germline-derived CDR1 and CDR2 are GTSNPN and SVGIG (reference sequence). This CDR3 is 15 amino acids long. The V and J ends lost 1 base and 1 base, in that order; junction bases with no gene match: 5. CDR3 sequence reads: CAWSDAGTGSYEQYF. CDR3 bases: TGTGCCTGGAGTGACGCGGGGACAGGGTCCTACGAGCAGTACTTC.

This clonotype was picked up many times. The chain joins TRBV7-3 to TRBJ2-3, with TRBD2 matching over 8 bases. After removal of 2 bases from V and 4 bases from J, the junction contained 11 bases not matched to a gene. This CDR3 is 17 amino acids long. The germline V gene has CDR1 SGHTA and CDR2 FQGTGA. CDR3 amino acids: CASSLAARGGSADTQYF. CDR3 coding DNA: TGTGCCAGCAGCTTAGCCGCTCGGGGGGGTTCGGCAGATACGCAGTATTTT.

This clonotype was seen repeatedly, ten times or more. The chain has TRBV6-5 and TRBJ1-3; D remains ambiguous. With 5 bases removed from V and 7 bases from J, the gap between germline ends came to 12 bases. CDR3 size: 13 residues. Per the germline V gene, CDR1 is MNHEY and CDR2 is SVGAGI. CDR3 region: CASSQLSANTIYF. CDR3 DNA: TGTGCCAGCAGTCAGCTAAGCGCGAACACCATATATTTT.